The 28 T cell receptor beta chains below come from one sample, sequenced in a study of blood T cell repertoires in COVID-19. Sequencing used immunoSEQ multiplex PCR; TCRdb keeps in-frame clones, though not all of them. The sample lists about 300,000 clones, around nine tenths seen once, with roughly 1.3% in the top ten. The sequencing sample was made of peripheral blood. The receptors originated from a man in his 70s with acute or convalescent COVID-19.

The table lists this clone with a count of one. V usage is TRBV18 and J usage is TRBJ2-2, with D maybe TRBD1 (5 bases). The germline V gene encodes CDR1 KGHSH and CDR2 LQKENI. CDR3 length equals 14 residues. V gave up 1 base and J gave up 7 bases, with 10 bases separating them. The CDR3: CASSPQGKSGELFF. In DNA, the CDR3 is TGTGCCAGCTCACCACAGGGGAAGAGCGGGGAGCTGTTTTTT.

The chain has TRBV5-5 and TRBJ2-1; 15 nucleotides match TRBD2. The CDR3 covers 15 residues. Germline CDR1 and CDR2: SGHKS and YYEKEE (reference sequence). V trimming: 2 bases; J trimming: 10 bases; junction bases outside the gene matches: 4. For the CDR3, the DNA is TGTGCCAGCAGCTTCGGGACTAGCGGGGGGTCGGAGCAGTTCTTC. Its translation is CASSFGTSGGSEQFF. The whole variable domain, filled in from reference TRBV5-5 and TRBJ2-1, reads DAGVTQSPTHLIKTRGQQVTLRCSPISGHKSVSWYQQVLGQGPQFIFQYYEKEERGRGNFPDRFSARQFPNYSSELNVNALLLGDSALYLCASSFGTSGGSEQFFGPGTRLTVL.

The CDR3 is CASSLMPSAEETQYF. The CDR3 nucleotides read TGCGCCAGCAGCTTGATGCCTAGCGCTGAAGAGACCCAGTACTTC. The chain carries TRBV5-1 and TRBJ2-5, with a possible D match to TRBD2 (6 bases). V was clipped by 1 base and J by 3 bases, with 13 bases between them. The germline V gene has CDR1 SGHRS and CDR2 YFSETQ. CDR3 length equals 15 residues. The variable domain in full, with the rest retrieved from reference TRBV5-1 and TRBJ2-5, is KAGVTQTPRYLIKTRGQQVTLSCSPISGHRSVSWYQQTPGQGLQFLFEYFSETQRNKGNFPGRFSGRQFSNSRSEMNVSTLELGDSALYLCASSLMPSAEETQYFGPGTRLLVL.

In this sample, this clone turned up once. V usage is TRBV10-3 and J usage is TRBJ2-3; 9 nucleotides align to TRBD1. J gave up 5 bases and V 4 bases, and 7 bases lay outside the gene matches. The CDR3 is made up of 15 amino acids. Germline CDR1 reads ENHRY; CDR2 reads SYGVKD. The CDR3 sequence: CAISASGQGIDTQYF. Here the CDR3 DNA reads TGTGCCATCAGTGCGTCGGGACAGGGAATAGATACGCAGTATTTT.

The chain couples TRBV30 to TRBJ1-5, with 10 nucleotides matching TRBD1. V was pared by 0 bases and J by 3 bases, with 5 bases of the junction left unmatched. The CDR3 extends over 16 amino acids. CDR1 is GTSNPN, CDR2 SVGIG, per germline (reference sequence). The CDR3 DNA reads TGTGCCTGGAGTGTCGGGACAGGGGTTTTCAATCAGCCCCAGCATTTT. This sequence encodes CAWSVGTGVFNQPQHF.

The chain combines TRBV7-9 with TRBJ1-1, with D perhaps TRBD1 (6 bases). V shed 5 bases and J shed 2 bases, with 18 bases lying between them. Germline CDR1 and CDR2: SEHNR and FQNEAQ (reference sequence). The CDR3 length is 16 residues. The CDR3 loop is CASSPRVGAGNTEAFF. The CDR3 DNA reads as TGTGCCAGCAGCCCCCGCGTGGGGGCCGGCAACACTGAAGCTTTCTTT.

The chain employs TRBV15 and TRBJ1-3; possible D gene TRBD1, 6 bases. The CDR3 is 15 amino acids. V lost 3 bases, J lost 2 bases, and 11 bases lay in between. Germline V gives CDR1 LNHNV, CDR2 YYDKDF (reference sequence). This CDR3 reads CATSRDAGAGNTIYF. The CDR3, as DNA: TGTGCCACCAGCAGGGATGCAGGGGCTGGAAACACCATATATTTT.

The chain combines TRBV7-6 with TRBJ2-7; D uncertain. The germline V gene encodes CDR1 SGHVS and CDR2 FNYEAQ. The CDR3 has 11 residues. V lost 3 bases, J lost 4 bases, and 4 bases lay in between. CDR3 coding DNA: TGTGCCAGCAGCTTGGAGTACGAGCAGTACTTC. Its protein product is CASSLEYEQYF.

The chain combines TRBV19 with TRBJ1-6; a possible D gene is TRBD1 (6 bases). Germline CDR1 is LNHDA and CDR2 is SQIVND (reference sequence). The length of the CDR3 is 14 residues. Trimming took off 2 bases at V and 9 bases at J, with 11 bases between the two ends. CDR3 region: CASSISGVGSPLHF. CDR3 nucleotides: TGTGCCAGTAGTATATCAGGGGTCGGTTCACCCCTCCACTTT.

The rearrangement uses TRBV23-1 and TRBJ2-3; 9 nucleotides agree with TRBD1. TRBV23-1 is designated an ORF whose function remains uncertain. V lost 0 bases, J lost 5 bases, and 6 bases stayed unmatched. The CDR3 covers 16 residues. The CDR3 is CASSQSTGGAIDTQYF. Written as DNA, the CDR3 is TGCGCCAGCAGTCAATCCACAGGGGGCGCGATAGATACGCAGTATTTT.

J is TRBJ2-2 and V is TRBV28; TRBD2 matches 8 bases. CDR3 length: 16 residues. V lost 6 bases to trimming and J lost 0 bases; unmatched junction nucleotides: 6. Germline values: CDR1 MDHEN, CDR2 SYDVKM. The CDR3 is CASSPSGLANTGELFF. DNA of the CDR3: TGTGCCAGCAGCCCCTCGGGACTAGCGAACACCGGGGAGCTGTTTTTT.

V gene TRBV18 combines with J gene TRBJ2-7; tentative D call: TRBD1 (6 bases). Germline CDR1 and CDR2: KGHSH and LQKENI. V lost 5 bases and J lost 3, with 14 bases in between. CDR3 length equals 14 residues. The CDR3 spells CASSSGQSYYEQYF. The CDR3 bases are TGTGCCAGCTCATCAGGACAGTCCTACTACGAGCAGTACTTC.

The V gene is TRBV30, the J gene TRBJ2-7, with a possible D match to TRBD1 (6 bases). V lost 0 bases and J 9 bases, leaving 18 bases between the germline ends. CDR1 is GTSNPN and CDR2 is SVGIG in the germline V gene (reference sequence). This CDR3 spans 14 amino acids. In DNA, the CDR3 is TGTGCCTGGAGTGTAGGGGGTGAGATGGGGGCGCAGTACTTC. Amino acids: CAWSVGGEMGAQYF.

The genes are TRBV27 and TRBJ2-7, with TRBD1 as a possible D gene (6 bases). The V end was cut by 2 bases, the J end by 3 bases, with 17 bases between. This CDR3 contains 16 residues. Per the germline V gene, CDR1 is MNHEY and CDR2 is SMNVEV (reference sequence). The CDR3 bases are TGTGCCAGCAGTTTACGCCAGGGTGGGGGACACTACGAGCAGTACTTC. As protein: CASSLRQGGGHYEQYF.

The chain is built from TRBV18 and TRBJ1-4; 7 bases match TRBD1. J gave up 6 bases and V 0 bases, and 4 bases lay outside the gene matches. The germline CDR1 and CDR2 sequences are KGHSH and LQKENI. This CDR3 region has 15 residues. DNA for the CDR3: TGTGCCAGCTCACCACCCGGGACAGAGTATGAAAAACTGTTTTTT. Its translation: CASSPPGTEYEKLFF.

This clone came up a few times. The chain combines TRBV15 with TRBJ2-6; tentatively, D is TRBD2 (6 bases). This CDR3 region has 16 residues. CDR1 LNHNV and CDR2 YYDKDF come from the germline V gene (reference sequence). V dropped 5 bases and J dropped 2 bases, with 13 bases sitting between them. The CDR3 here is CATSRGGWAGANVLTF. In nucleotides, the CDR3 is TGTGCCACCAGCCGGGGAGGTTGGGCTGGGGCCAACGTCCTGACTTTC. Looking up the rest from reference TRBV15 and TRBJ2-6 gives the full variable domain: DAMVIQNPRYQVTQFGKPVTLSCSQTLNHNVMYWYQQKSSQAPKLLFHYYDKDFNNEADTPDNFQSRRPNTSFCFLDIRSPGLGDTAMYLCATSRGGWAGANVLTFGAGSRLTVL.

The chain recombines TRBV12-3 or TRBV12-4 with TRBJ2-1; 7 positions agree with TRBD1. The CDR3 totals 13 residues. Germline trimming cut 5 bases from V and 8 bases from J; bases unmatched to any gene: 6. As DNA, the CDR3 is TGTGCCAGCAGTCCCGGGACAGTCCATGAGCAGTTCTTC. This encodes CASSPGTVHEQFF.

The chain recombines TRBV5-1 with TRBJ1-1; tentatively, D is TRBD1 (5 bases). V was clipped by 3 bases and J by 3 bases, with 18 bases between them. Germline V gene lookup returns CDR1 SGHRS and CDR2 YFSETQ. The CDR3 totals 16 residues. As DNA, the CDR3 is TGCGCCAGCAGCTCCGAGGGCGGGGGGAAATACACTGAAGCTTTCTTT. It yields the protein CASSSEGGGKYTEAFF. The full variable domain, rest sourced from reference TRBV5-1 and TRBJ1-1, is KAGVTQTPRYLIKTRGQQVTLSCSPISGHRSVSWYQQTPGQGLQFLFEYFSETQRNKGNFPGRFSGRQFSNSRSEMNVSTLELGDSALYLCASSSEGGGKYTEAFFGQGTRLTVV.

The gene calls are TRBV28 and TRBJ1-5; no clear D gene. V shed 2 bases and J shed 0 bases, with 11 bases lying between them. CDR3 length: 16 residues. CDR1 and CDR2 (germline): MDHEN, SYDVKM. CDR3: CASSLEGGFSNQPQHF. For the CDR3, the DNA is TGTGCCAGCAGTTTAGAGGGTGGATTTAGCAATCAGCCCCAGCATTTT.

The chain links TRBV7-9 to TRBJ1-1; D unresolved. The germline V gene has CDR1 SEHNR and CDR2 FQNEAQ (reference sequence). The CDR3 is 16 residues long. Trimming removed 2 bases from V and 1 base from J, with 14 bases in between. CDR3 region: CASSLTGGVSNTEAFF. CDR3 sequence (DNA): TGTGCCAGCAGCTTAACTGGCGGAGTCTCGAACACTGAAGCTTTCTTT.

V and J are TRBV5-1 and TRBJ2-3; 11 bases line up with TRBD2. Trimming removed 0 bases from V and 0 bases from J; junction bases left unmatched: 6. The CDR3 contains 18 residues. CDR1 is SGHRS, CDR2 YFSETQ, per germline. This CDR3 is CASSLDLAGGVSTDTQYF. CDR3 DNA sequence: TGCGCCAGCAGCTTGGATCTAGCGGGAGGTGTGAGCACAGATACGCAGTATTTT. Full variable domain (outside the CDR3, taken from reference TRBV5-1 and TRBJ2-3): KAGVTQTPRYLIKTRGQQVTLSCSPISGHRSVSWYQQTPGQGLQFLFEYFSETQRNKGNFPGRFSGRQFSNSRSEMNVSTLELGDSALYLCASSLDLAGGVSTDTQYFGPGTRLTVL.

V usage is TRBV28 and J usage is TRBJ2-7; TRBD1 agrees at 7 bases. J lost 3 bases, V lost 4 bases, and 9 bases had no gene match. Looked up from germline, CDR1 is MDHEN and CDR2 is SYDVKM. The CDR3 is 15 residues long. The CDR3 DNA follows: TGTGCCAGCAGTTCCACCGGGACAGCGGACTACGAGCAGTACTTC. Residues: CASSSTGTADYEQYF.

CDR3 loop: CASTETGQGATEAFF. In DNA, the CDR3 is TGTGCCAGTACCGAGACTGGACAGGGGGCCACTGAAGCTTTCTTT. This chain connects TRBV19 to TRBJ1-1; 11 nucleotides align to TRBD1. The CDR3 contains 15 residues. V shed 7 bases, J shed 4 bases, and the junction held 8 bases outside the gene matches. CDR1 and CDR2 (germline): LNHDA, SQIVND (reference sequence).

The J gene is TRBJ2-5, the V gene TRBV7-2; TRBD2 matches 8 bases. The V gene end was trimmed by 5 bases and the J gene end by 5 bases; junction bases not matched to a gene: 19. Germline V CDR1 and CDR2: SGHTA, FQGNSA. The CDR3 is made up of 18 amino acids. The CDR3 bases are TGTGCCAGCAGCCTGGCTTACGGCGGGAGGCCCTCCCAGGAGACCCAGTACTTC. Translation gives CASSLAYGGRPSQETQYF.

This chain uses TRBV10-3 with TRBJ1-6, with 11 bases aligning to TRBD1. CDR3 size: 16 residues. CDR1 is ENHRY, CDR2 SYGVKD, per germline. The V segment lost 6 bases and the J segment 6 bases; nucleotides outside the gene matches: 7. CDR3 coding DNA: TGTGCCATCAGCGGACAGGGGGCATCTAGTAATTCACCCCTCCACTTT. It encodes CAISGQGASSNSPLHF.

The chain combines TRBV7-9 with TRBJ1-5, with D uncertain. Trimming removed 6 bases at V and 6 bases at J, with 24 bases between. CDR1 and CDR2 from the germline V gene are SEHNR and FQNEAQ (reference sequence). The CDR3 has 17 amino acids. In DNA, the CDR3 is TGTGCCAGCAGATCCCTCCTTAGGCAGGAATGTGGTCAGCCCCAGCATTTT. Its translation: CASRSLLRQECGQPQHF. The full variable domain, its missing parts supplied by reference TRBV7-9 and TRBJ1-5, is DTGVSQNPRHKITKRGQNVTFRCDPISEHNRLYWYRQTLGQGPEFLTYFQNEAQLEKSRLLSDRFSAERPKGSFSTLEIQRTEQGDSAMYLCASRSLLRQECGQPQHFGDGTRLSIL.

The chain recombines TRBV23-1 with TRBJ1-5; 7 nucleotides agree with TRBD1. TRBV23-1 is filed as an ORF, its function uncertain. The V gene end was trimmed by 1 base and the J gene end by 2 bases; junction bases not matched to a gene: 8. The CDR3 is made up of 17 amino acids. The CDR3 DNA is TGCGCCAGCAGTCAATGGGAGAGGCAGGGGGGCAATCAGCCCCAGCATTTT. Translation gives CASSQWERQGGNQPQHF.

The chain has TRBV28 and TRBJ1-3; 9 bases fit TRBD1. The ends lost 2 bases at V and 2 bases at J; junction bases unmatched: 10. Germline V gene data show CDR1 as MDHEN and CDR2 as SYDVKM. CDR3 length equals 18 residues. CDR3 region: CASSLPGGQGITGNTIYF. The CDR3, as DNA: TGTGCCAGCAGTTTACCCGGAGGACAGGGGATCACTGGAAACACCATATATTTT.